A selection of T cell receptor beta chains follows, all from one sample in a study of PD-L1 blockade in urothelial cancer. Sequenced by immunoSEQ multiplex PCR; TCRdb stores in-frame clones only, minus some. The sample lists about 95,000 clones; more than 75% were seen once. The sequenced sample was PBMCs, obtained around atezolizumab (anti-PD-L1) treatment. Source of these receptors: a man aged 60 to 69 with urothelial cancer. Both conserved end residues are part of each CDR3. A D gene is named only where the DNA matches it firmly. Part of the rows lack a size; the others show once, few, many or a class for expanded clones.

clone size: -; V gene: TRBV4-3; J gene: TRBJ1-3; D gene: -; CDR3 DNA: TGCGCCAGCAGCCAAGATCGGGGGGCCGGAAACACCATATATTTT; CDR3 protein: CASSQDRGAGNTIYF
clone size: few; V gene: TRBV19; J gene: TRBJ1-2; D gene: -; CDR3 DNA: TGTGCCAGTAGTATTTCCGTCTATGGCTACACCTTC; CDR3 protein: CASSISVYGYTF
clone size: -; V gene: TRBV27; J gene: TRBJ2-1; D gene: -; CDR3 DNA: TGTGCCAGCGGCGGGATCCTGAGTATGACCAATGAGCAGTTCTTC; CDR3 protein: CASGGILSMTNEQFF
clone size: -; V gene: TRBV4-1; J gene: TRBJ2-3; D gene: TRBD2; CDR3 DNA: TGCGCCAGCAGCCAACTAGCGGGGGACACAGATACGCAGTATTTT; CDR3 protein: CASSQLAGDTDTQYF
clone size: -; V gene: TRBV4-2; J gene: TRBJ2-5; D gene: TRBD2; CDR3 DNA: TGTGCCAGCAGCCAGGAAAGCTATGGGACTAGCGGGGTAGAGACCCAGTACTTC; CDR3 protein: CASSQESYGTSGVETQYF
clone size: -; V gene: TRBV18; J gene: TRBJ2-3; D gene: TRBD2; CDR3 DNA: TGTGCCAGCTCACCACCCTGGGGACTAGCGGGGGCCACAGATACGCAGTATTTT; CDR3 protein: CASSPPWGLAGATDTQYF
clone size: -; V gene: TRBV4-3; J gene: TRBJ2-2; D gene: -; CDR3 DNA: TGCGCCAGCAGCCCCCCCCTTTCGGGGGCGAACACCGGGGAGCTGTTTTTT; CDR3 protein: CASSPPLSGANTGELFF
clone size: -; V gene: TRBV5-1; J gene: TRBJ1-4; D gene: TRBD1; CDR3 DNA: TGCGCCAGCAGCTTAACGACAGGGAAAGATGAAAAACTGTTTTTT; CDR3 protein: CASSLTTGKDEKLFF
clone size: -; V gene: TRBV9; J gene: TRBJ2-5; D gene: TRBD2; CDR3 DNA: TGTGCCAGCAGCGCCCCCCGTCGGGCTAGCGGGGGGGCCGTCCAAGAGACCCAGTACTTC; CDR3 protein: CASSAPRRASGGAVQETQYF
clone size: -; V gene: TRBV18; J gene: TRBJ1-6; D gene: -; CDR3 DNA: TGTGCCAGCTCACCATTAGAGGACAGTAATTCACCCCTCCACTTT; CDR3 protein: CASSPLEDSNSPLHF
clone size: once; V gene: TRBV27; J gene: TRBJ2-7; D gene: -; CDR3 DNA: TGTGCCAGCGGACTAATGTGGGGTGGCTACGAGCAGTACTTC; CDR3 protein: CASGLMWGGYEQYF
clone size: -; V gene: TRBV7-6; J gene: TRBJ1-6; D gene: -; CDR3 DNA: TGTGCCAGCAGCTTAGGCGGCGGGTTTAATTCACCCCTCCACTTT; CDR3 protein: CASSLGGGFNSPLHF
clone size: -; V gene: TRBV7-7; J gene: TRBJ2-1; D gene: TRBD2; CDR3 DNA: TGTGCTAGCAGCTTAGCGGGGCCGTTCAATGAGCAGTTCTTC; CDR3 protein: CASSLAGPFNEQFF
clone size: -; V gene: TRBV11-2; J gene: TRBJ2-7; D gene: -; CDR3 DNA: TGTGCCAGCAGCTTAGGGACAGACTACGAGCAGTACTTC; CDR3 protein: CASSLGTDYEQYF
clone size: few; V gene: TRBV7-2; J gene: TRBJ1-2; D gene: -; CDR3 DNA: TGTGCCAGCAGCCTTCACGGTGAACGCGGCTACACCTTC; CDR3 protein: CASSLHGERGYTF
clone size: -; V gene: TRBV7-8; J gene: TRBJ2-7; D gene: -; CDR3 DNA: TGTGCCAGCAGCAGCGGCGGTGAGCAGTACTTC; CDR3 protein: CASSSGGEQYF
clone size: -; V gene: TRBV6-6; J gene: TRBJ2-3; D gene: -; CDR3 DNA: TGTGCCAGCTCCCCCGAACACACCGGGGATACGCAGTATTTT; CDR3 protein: CASSPEHTGDTQYF
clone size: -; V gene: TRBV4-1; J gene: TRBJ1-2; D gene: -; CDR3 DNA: TGCGCCAGCAGCCAAGGCGATCAGGCTTACTATGGCTACACCTTC; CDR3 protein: CASSQGDQAYYGYTF
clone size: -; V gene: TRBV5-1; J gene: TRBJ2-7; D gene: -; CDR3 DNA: TGCGCCAGCAGTTACAGGGTCGGCGACGAGCAGTACTTC; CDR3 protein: CASSYRVGDEQYF
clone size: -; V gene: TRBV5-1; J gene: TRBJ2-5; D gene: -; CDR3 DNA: TGCGCCAGCAGCCAACAAGAGACCCAGTACTTC; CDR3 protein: CASSQQETQYF
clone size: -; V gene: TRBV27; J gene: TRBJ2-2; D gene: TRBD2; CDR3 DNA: TGTGCCAGCAGTCCGACGGGACTAGCGAAGAACACCGGGGAGCTGTTTTTT; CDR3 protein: CASSPTGLAKNTGELFF
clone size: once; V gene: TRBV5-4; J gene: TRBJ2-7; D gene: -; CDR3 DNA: TGTGCCAGCAGCCCCTCCGGGTCGAGCTACGAGCAGTACTTC; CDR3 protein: CASSPSGSSYEQYF
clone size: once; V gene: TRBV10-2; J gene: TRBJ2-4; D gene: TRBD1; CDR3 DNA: TGCGCCAGCGGTTGGGACAGCAAAAACATTCAGTACTTC; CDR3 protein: CASGWDSKNIQYF